This T cell receptor (beta chain) was obtained from a study of T-cell memory formation after mild COVID-19. TCRdb called the 5' RACE reads again in MiXCR, with one record for every CDR3 protein. The table records 150,000 to 200,000 distinct CDR3 sequences, about a fifth of them present only once. This CDR3 has 14 amino acids. Germline values: CDR1 SEHNR, CDR2 FQNEAQ (reference sequence). V lost 3 bases, J lost 3 bases, and 12 bases lay in between. This TCR came from an adult woman who had mild COVID-19 (a few samples of this study predate the infection). Cell type and time point are not known. Sequenced input: PBMCs or a T cell subset sorted from them (not recorded which). The V and J genes are TRBV7-9 and TRBJ2-7, with a possible D match to TRBD1 (6 bases). CDR3 sequence (DNA): TGTGCCAGCAGCTTGACAGGCTCAGGCTACGAGCAGTACTTC. Protein sequence: CASSLTGSGYEQYF.